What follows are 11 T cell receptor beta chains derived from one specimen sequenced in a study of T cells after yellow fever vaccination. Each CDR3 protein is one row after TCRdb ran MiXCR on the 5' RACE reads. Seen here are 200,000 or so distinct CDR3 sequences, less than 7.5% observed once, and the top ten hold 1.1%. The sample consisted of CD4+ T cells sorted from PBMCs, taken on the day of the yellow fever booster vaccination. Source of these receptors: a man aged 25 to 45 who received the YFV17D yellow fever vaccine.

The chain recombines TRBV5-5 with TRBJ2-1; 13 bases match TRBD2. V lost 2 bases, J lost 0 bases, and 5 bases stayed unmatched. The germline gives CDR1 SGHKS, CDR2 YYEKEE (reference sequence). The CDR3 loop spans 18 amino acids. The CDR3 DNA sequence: TGTGCCAGCAGCTTTATCAGGACTAGCGGGAGCTCCTACAATGAGCAGTTCTTC. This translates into CASSFIRTSGSSYNEQFF.

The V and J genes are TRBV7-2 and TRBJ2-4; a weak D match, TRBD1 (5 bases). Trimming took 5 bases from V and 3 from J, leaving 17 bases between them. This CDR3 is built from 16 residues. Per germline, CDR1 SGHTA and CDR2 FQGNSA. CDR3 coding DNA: TGTGCCAGCAGCCTCGGACCCGACAGCTACAAAAACATTCAGTACTTC. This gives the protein CASSLGPDSYKNIQYF.

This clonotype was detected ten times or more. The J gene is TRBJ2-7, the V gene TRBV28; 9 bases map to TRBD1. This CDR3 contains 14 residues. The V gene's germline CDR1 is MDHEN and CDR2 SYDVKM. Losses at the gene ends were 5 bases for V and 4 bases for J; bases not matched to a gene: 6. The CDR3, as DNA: TGTGCCAGCAGTCCCGGGACAGGGTGGTACGAGCAGTACTTC. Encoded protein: CASSPGTGWYEQYF. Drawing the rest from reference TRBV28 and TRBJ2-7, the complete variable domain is DVKVTQSSRYLVKRTGEKVFLECVQDMDHENMFWYRQDPGLGLRLIYFSYDVKMKEKGDIPEGYSVSREKKERFSLILESASTNQTSMYLCASSPGTGWYEQYFGPGTRLTVT.

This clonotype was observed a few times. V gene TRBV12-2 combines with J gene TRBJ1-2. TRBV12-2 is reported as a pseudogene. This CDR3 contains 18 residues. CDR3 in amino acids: CASRLAGGTLLRGYGYTF. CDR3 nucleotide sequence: TGTGCAAGTCGCTTAGCAGGCGGAACTCTTTTGCGTGGCTATGGCTACACCTTC.

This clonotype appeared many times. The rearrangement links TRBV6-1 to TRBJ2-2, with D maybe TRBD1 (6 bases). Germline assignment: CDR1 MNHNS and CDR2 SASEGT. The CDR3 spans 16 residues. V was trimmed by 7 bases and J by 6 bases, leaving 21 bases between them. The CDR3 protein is CASNPDSGGGAGELFF. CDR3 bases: TGTGCCAGCAACCCGGACAGCGGCGGCGGAGCCGGGGAGCTGTTTTTT.

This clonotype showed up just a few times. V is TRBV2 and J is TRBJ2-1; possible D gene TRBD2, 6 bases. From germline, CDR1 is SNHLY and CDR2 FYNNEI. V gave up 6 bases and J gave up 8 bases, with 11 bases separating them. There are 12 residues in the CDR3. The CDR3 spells CASSVLAYEQFF. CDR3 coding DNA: TGTGCCAGCAGCGTTCTAGCGTATGAGCAGTTCTTC.

The CDR3 protein is CASTRAAGAVGELFF. The CDR3 bases are TGCGCCAGCACCCGGGCTGCGGGGGCGGTCGGGGAGCTGTTTTTT. The chain has TRBV5-1 and TRBJ2-2, with D tentatively TRBD2 (7 bases). Per the germline V gene, CDR1 is SGHRS and CDR2 is YFSETQ. CDR3 length: 15 residues. Deletions cut 6 bases from V and 7 bases from J, with 19 bases between.

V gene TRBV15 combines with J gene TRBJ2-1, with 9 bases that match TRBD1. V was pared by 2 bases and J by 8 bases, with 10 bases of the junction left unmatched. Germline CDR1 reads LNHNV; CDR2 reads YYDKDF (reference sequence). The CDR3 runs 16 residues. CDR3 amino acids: CATSRPGTGTGDEQFF. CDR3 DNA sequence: TGTGCCACCAGCAGACCTGGGACAGGGACTGGGGATGAGCAGTTCTTC.

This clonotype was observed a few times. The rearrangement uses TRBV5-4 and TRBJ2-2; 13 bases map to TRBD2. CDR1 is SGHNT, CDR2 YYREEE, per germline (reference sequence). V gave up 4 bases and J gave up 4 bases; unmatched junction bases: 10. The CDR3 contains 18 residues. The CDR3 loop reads CASSDRTSGSLITGELFF. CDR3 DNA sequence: TGTGCCAGCAGCGATAGGACTAGCGGGAGTCTTATCACCGGGGAGCTGTTTTTT.

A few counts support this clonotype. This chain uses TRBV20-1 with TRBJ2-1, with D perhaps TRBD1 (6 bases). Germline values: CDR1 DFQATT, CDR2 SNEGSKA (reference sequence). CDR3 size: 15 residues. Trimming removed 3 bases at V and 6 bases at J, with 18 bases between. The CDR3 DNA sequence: TGCAGTGCTAGCGTGTCAAGGGGGTATTTCAATGAGCAGTTCTTC. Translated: CSASVSRGYFNEQFF.

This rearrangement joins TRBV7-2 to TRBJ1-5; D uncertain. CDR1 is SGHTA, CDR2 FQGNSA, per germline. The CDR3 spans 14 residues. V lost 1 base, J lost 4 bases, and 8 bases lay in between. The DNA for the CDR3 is TGTGCCAGCAGCTTAGTGTGGGGAAATCAGCCCCAGCATTTT. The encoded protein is CASSLVWGNQPQHF.